These T cell receptor beta chains were read from a single sample in a study of shared clonotypes between healthy human individuals. Produced via immunoSEQ multiplex PCR; TCRdb's table is partial and in-frame only. The sample contains around 560,000 clones, 85% to 95% of which appear only once. The specimen sequenced was naive CD8+ T cells sorted from blood. These TCRs come from a woman between 25 and 40 years old in good health. CDR3s leave out the opening cysteine and the closing phenylalanine or tryptophan. The order of the fields is V gene, J gene, CDR3 protein.

V gene: TRBV4-1; J gene: TRBJ2-2; CDR3 protein: ASSPSRTGVGGELF
V gene: TRBV5-6; J gene: TRBJ1-1; CDR3 protein: ASSFFGPTEAF
V gene: TRBV25-1; J gene: TRBJ2-6; CDR3 protein: ASSEETGDPGANVLT
V gene: TRBV28; J gene: TRBJ2-7; CDR3 protein: ASSFPTNYEQY
V gene: TRBV15; J gene: TRBJ2-7; CDR3 protein: ATSRDVGGRRIQQY
V gene: TRBV27; J gene: TRBJ2-2; CDR3 protein: ASSLLNTGELF
V gene: TRBV7-8; J gene: TRBJ1-5; CDR3 protein: ASSPRGGNQPQH
V gene: TRBV9; J gene: TRBJ2-3; CDR3 protein: ASSEGLAVGGTDTQY
V gene: TRBV5-6; J gene: .; CDR3 protein: ASSLAPGSYEQY
V gene: TRBV27; J gene: TRBJ2-7; CDR3 protein: ASRGNFADEQY
V gene: TRBV7-2; J gene: TRBJ1-1; CDR3 protein: ASSPGIGINTEAF
V gene: TRBV28; J gene: TRBJ2-5; CDR3 protein: ASSSILGPQY
V gene: TRBV28; J gene: TRBJ2-7; CDR3 protein: ASSLNIQYRDYEQY
V gene: TRBV20-1; J gene: TRBJ1-1; CDR3 protein: SAMNTEAF
V gene: TRBV6-1; J gene: TRBJ2-7; CDR3 protein: ASSESGLEGYEQY
V gene: TRBV6-5; J gene: TRBJ2-1; CDR3 protein: ASNQGGTYNEQF